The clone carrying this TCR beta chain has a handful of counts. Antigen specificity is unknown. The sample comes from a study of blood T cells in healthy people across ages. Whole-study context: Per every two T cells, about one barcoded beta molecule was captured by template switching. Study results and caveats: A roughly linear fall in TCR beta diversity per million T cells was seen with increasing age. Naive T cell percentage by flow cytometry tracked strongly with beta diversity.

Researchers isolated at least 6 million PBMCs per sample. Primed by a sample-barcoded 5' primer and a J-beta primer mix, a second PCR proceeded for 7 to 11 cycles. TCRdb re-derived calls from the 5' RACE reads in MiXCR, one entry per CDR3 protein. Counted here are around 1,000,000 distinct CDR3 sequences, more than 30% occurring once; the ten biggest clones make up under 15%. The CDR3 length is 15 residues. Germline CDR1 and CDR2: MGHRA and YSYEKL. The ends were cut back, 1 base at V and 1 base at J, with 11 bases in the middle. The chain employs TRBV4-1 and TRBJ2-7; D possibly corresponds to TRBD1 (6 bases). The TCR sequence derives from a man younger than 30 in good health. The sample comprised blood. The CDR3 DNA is TGCGCCAGCAGCCAAGTGACAGGTGCTTCCTACGAGCAGTACTTC. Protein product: CASSQVTGASYEQYF.